These T cell receptor beta chains were read from a single sample in a study of prognosis after radiotherapy for stage I lung cancer. TCRdb recomputed calls from the multiplex PCR reads with MiXCR, one row per CDR3 protein. The data hold approximately 22,000 distinct CDR3 sequences, with approximately 43% observed a single time. Sequencing was performed on PBMCs, taken before or after stereotactic body radiation therapy (not recorded which). These receptors originate from a donor aged 50 or older with non-small cell lung cancer. The CDR3 runs from the conserved cysteine through the conserved F or W. The D gene is left open where the match is weak. The size field is filled for only some rows; it gives once, few, many or a size class.

. | . | TRBJ2-5 | TRBV19 | CASSTYMGHETQYF | TGTGCCAGTAGTACCTACATGGGGCACGAGACCCAGTACTTC
many | . | TRBJ1-4 | TRBV6-2/TRBV6-3 | CASSVRQEHEKLFF | TGTGCCAGCAGTGTCAGACAGGAGCATGAAAAACTGTTTTTT
. | . | TRBJ2-1 | TRBV6-2/TRBV6-3 | CASSSSTRTVEQFF | TGCGCCAGCAGTTCCTCGACTAGGACGGTCGAGCAGTTCTTC
many | . | TRBJ2-1 | TRBV5-1 | CTSSSQNPTYNEQFF | TGCACCAGCAGTTCCCAGAACCCGACCTACAATGAGCAGTTCTTC
many | . | TRBJ2-7 | TRBV11-2 | CASSLGTGYEQYF | TGTGCCAGCAGCCTCGGGACTGGCTACGAGCAGTACTTC
. | TRBD1 | TRBJ2-6 | TRBV15 | CATILRQGTGANVLTF | TGTGCCACCATCCTCCGACAGGGAACTGGGGCCAATGTCCTGACTTTC
. | TRBD1 | TRBJ1-5 | TRBV20-1 | CSAPSGTGYNQPQHF | TGCAGTGCACCTAGCGGGACAGGTTACAATCAGCCCCAGCATTTT
. | . | TRBJ2-7 | TRBV12-3/TRBV12-4 | CASSPGGSISAYEQYF | TGTGCCAGCAGCCCCGGTGGGAGTATTTCGGCCTACGAGCAGTACTTC
many | . | TRBJ2-1 | TRBV6-9 | CASSYALTEQFF | TGTGCCAGCAGTTACGCGTTGACAGAGCAGTTCTTC
. | TRBD2 | TRBJ2-7 | TRBV7-2 | CASSPGGARYRGTYEQYF | TGTGCCAGCAGTCCCGGGGGGGCGCGATACCGCGGTACCTACGAGCAGTACTTC
. | . | TRBJ2-5 | TRBV6-2/TRBV6-3 | CASRTTQETQYF | TGTGCCAGCCGGACTACACAAGAGACCCAGTACTTC
medium-sized | . | TRBJ1-1 | TRBV19 | CASSISQVNTEAFF | TGTGCCAGTAGTATTTCACAGGTGAACACTGAAGCTTTCTTT
. | . | TRBJ2-2 | TRBV27 | CASSSKYRGADTGELFF | TGTGCCAGCAGTTCGAAATACCGGGGCGCCGACACCGGGGAGCTGTTTTTT
. | . | TRBJ2-4 | TRBV5-5 | CASSLVAEVTVGNIQYF | TGTGCCAGCAGCTTGGTGGCGGAGGTCACCGTGGGAAACATTCAGTACTTC
many | . | TRBJ2-1 | TRBV28 | CASSLSGPQDEQFF | TGTGCCAGCAGTTTGTCAGGTCCACAAGATGAGCAGTTCTTC
once | . | TRBJ2-2 | TRBV12-3/TRBV12-4 | CASSLGSGSGMGELFF | TGTGCCAGCAGTTTAGGTTCGGGGTCCGGGATGGGGGAGCTGTTTTTT
many | . | TRBJ1-4 | TRBV9 | CASSLTGTTNEKLFF | TGTGCCAGCAGCTTAACAGGGACAACTAATGAAAAACTGTTTTTT
. | . | TRBJ2-7 | TRBV12-3/TRBV12-4 | CASILSSILSEQYF | TGTGCCAGCATTTTATCCTCGATTCTCAGCGAGCAGTACTTC
medium-sized | . | TRBJ2-3 | TRBV20-1 | CSAPRAATDTQYF | TGCAGTGCTCCTAGAGCAGCCACAGATACGCAGTATTTT
once | . | TRBJ1-5 | TRBV28 | CASSLWRGNGQPQHF | TGTGCCAGCAGTTTATGGAGGGGCAACGGCCAGCCCCAGCATTTT
medium-sized | . | TRBJ2-3 | TRBV6-1 | CASSPQGGTQYF | TGTGCCAGCAGCCCACAGGGAGGTACGCAGTATTTT
. | . | TRBJ1-5 | TRBV6-2/TRBV6-3 | CASRDSTSGQPQHF | TGTGCCAGCAGGGACAGCACCAGCGGTCAGCCCCAGCATTTT
. | TRBD2 | TRBJ2-7 | TRBV19 | CASTRPTSGRECHEQYF | TGTGCCAGTACACGCCCGACTAGCGGGAGAGAGTGTCACGAGCAGTACTTC
many | . | TRBJ2-2 | TRBV9 | CASSPFGSVNTGELFF | TGTGCCAGCAGCCCCTTCGGATCGGTGAACACCGGGGAGCTGTTTTTT
many | TRBD1 | TRBJ2-3 | TRBV28 | CASSFLQGTDTQYF | TGTGCCAGCAGTTTCTTACAGGGGACAGATACGCAGTATTTT
many | . | TRBJ1-1 | TRBV6-2/TRBV6-3 | CASTRMGGISEAFF | TGTGCCAGCACCCGCATGGGGGGAATATCTGAAGCTTTCTTT
many | TRBD2 | TRBJ2-7 | TRBV12-3/TRBV12-4 | CASTPSGIMSYEQYF | TGTGCCAGCACTCCTAGCGGGATTATGTCCTACGAGCAGTACTTC
. | . | TRBJ2-1 | TRBV15 | CATSPSLFSYNEQFF | TGTGCCACCAGCCCCTCACTATTTTCCTACAATGAGCAGTTCTTC
many | TRBD1 | TRBJ2-7 | TRBV29-1 | CSGGDREGAVQYF | TGCAGCGGGGGGGACAGGGAGGGAGCTGTGCAGTACTTC
many | . | TRBJ1-1 | TRBV19 | CASSSYRDTEAFF | TGTGCCAGTAGTAGTTACAGGGACACTGAAGCTTTCTTT
many | . | TRBJ1-4 | TRBV5-1 | CASSLGARSFATNEKLFF | TGCGCCAGCAGCTTGGGGGCCAGATCCTTTGCAACTAATGAAAAACTGTTTTTT
. | . | TRBJ2-7 | TRBV24-1 | CATSDTHRGAAYEQYF | TGTGCCACCAGTGATACACACCGCGGGGCGGCCTACGAGCAGTACTTC